The TCR beta chain described here comes from a study of beta chain features in type 1 diabetes. This CDR3 has 14 amino acids. J was trimmed by 3 bases and V by 4 bases; bases with no gene match: 7. The germline gives CDR1 SQVTM, CDR2 ANQGSEA. Since all of the isolated RNA was reverse transcribed, expressed TCRB transcripts were what got sequenced. Sequencing was performed with immunoSEQ multiplex PCR; in TCRdb, only in-frame clones are kept and a portion is missing. The sample lists about 160,000 clones; 50% to 70% were seen once. Donors contributed one heparinised blood draw apiece, averaging about 100 mL. Purity exceeded 98% in all sorted populations. The study's findings and limits: Shortening that was moderate but significant affected the TCRB CDR3s of Type 1 diabetes patients in all four CD4+ subsets.

This clone has just one count. Its antigen is unidentified. This TCR came from a man aged 30 to 45 with type 1 diabetes. The chain links TRBV29-1 to TRBJ2-7; TRBD1 matches at 9 bases. Sequencing input: naive CD4+ T cells from blood. As DNA, the CDR3 is TGCAGCGTTGCACAGGGGGCGCAGGACTACGAGCAGTACTTC. Residues: CSVAQGAQDYEQYF.